This T cell receptor (beta chain) stems from a study of T-cell reconstitution after alpha-beta-depleted transplantation in children. This clonotype appeared many times. Its antigen is unidentified. The library targeted TCRbeta and was prepared with unique molecular identifiers. MiXCR, applied by TCRdb to the PCR reads, yields one record per CDR3 protein. The sample lists about 580,000 distinct CDR3 sequences, approximately 22% occurring once. V was clipped by 3 bases and J by 7 bases, with 13 bases between them. Per germline, CDR1 SEHNR and CDR2 FQNEAQ (reference sequence). The CDR3 has 14 amino acids. Study outcomes and limitations: Recipient T cells and thymic progenitors that survived gave rise to the high TCRbeta diversity observed at day 60 in some patients.

V gene TRBV7-9 combines with J gene TRBJ2-1; possible D gene TRBD1, 5 bases. Sequenced material: PBMCs, mostly from graft donor cells, taken 360 days after TCRalphabeta/CD19-depleted stem cell transplant. The TCR was taken from a boy in the first two years of life who had a stem cell transplant for acute myeloid leukemia, so the T cells may come from the graft donor. The CDR3 nucleotides read TGTGCCAGCAGCTTTGTGGTCGCAGGGAATGAGCAGTTCTTC. It codes for CASSFVVAGNEQFF.